One T cell receptor (beta chain) is described in this entry. The method was immunoSEQ multiplex PCR; TCRdb's version includes in-frame clones alone and lacks a portion of them. The sample has about 390,000 clones; roughly nine tenths are singletons. This sample was taken from a study of Ad26.COV2.S vaccination and SARS-CoV-2 variants. Treatment meaning: around 19 received Ad26.COV2.S at low or high dose, single or two shots; 5 received placebo; per-sample allocation not given. Samples were taken on day 63 after the first vaccine or placebo injection. CDR1 MNHEY and CDR2 SVGAGI come from the germline V gene. Trimming took off 8 bases at V and 3 bases at J, with 7 bases between the two ends. This CDR3 is built from 11 residues.

The J gene is TRBJ1-1, the V gene TRBV6-5, with a possible D match to TRBD1 (5 bases). This receptor was taken from a person between 18 and 60 years old who received the Ad26.COV2.S COVID-19 vaccine or a placebo. The source was peripheral blood, collected in a trial of Ad26.COV2.S vaccine versus placebo. CDR3 region: CASVGDTEAFF. In nucleotides, the CDR3 is TGTGCCAGCGTGGGGGACACTGAAGCTTTCTTT.